This T cell receptor beta chain was captured by sequencing in a study of regulatory T cells in long-lasting Graves disease. Building of the TCR beta libraries involved iRepertoire HTBI primers and Arm-PCR of CDR3 regions. From the multiplex PCR reads, TCRdb called clonotypes with MiXCR, one entry per CDR3 protein. The sample gives 500,000 or so distinct CDR3 sequences, approximately 16% of which show up once; around 25% is in the top ten. Time point meaning: newly diagnosed GD, antithyroid drugs for less than 3 months. PBMC RNA was the source of the TCR library. This clonotype was counted ten times or more. The ends were cut back, 4 bases at V and 4 bases at J, with 8 bases in the middle. The CDR3 contains 13 residues. In germline, CDR1 is SNHLY, CDR2 FYNNEI. This same sample was also part of a study on T cells in Graves' hyperthyroidism and ophthalmopathy.

This receptor was taken from a woman aged 35 to 60 with Graves disease. Here the sequenced sample was peripheral blood mononuclear cells (PBMCs), taken at new diagnosis, from a patient treated with antithyroid drugs. The V gene is TRBV2, the J gene TRBJ2-1; D tentatively fits TRBD1 or TRBD2 (5 bases each). In DNA form, the CDR3 reads TGTGCCAGCAGTGCGGGACCGTACAATGAGCAGTTCTTC. As protein: CASSAGPYNEQFF.